This T cell receptor (beta chain) appears in the sequencing data of a study of blood T cell repertoires in COVID-19 (dated by TCRdb to 2018 to 2021). With respect to the entire study: Samples covering the acute and convalescent phases of COVID-19 were provided by collaborators in the United States, Italy and Spain. The material from the prospective study consisted of cDNA or gDNA derived from T cells, B-cell-depleted T cells, or PBMCs. Subjects who had been exposed to COVID-19, were actively infected with it, or had recovered from it provided the deeply sampled blood TCRbeta repertoires that made up the dataset. The repertoires were released in a freely available public database meant as a resource for research on the immune response to SARS-CoV-2. The sample metadata nearly always contained a de-identified subject ID, COVID-19 status, age in years and sex. Where HLA class I and class II types were available, the types were taken from metadata supplied by the sample provider, not from assay-based typing. Samples were obtained from the ongoing ImmuneRACE study (first 160 participants) and from over 1,000 subjects provided by 6 global collaborators.

The collaborating institutions used their own protocols to collect whole blood in K2EDTA tubes. For TCRbeta analysis, collaborators shipped samples in one of three forms: frozen whole blood, isolated PBMCs, or DNA extracted from either of those sample types. In the case of this clone: What antigen it recognizes has not been identified. Per-nucleotide qualities are absent, and no much larger clonotype sits a single base away.

TCRbeta CDR3 regions were amplified from genomic DNA using the immunoSEQ Assay, a bias-controlled multiplex PCR. From the authors' description of their analysis: The number of nucleated cells in each sample was estimated by amplification of reference gene primers within the assay. To quantify the absolute abundance of each unique TCRbeta CDR3 rearrangement, sequence reads were collapsed and filtered. For each sample, productive Simpson clonality was calculated as the square root of Simpson's diversity index over productive rearrangements. TCRdb mirrors the immuneACCESS table, restricted to in-frame sequences. Some clones are absent from its copies; in checked studies, under half trace to an unresolved V gene, and the reason for the others is unknown. Clone size and V and J calls were adopted from that table, with D and trimming inferred from the DNA. This sample is represented by about 140,000 clones; 70% to 90% of them were singletons. The ten largest account for under 6% of the sample.

Broader findings and caveats from the paper: The amount of clinical and demographic metadata varied by source and participant and was provided uncurated.

The germline V gene (reference sequence) gives CDR1 as SGHNT and CDR2 as YYREEE. The CDR3 starts with the cysteine, ends with the phenylalanine, and has 16 residues. Of the read, only the CDR3 DNA is kept; its 48 bases are in frame from base 1. Germline trimming: 0 bases from V, 4 bases from J; junction bases outside gene matches: 6. The clonotype comes from a human donor in a cohort sampled during active COVID-19. The rearranged segments are TRBV5-4 and TRBJ2-1; 8 bases in between match TRBD1. Sequenced: peripheral blood. The CDR3 amino acid sequence is: CASSLARDRGYNEQFF. Here is the DNA: TGTGCCAGCAGCTTGGCTCGAGACAGGGGTTACAATGAGCAGTTCTTC.